This TCR beta chain was sequenced in a study of CD8 T cells in ankylosing spondylitis. TCRdb used MiXCR to reprocess the 5' RACE reads, holding one entry per CDR3 protein. The data hold 250,000 or so distinct CDR3 sequences, with more than 20% observed a single time. The table lists this clonotype with a few counts. What it binds is unknown. Study results and caveats: Typical of ankylosing spondylitis blood, it appeared, was a TCR beta motif of several highly homologous variants.

The sequence came from a male donor with ankylosing spondylitis or in good health (not recorded which). The sequencing sample was made of blood, either unsorted or a sorted T cell fraction (not recorded which).

The CDR3 region is CASSLRAGVQPQHF. The CDR3 bases are TGTGCCAGCAGTTTAAGGGCAGGGGTCCAGCCCCAGCATTTT. V is TRBV12-3 or TRBV12-4 and J is TRBJ1-5, with D tentatively TRBD1 (6 bases). Trimming took 2 bases from V and 7 from J, leaving 12 bases between them. The CDR3 length is 14 residues.